The 7 T cell receptor beta chains reported below all come from one sample, sequenced in a study of T cell repertoires in cytomegalovirus infection. One entry per CDR3 protein results from TCRdb running MiXCR on the reads. The sample yields roughly 280,000 distinct CDR3 sequences, around 9% seen once. Material: PBMCs. The receptors originated from a human donor in good health (CMV status not recorded). Some clones in this sample may be carry-over from other donors' samples.

This clonotype was picked up many times. V usage is TRBV20-1 and J usage is TRBJ2-1; either TRBD1 or TRBD2 may supply D (6 bases each). V was cut by 3 bases and J by 6 bases, with 18 bases left in between. The CDR3 consists of 15 residues. CDR1 is DFQATT, CDR2 SNEGSKA, per germline (reference sequence). The CDR3 sequence is CSARLEGGVTNEQFF. For the CDR3, the DNA is TGCAGTGCTAGGCTCGAGGGGGGCGTGACCAATGAGCAGTTCTTC.

Ten or more counts support this clonotype. The rearrangement links TRBV24-1 to TRBJ1-2; D call uncertain. The V and J ends lost 1 base and 8 bases respectively, with 10 bases between them. CDR3 length: 13 residues. Germline V CDR1 and CDR2: KGHDR, SFDVKD. The chain's CDR3 is CATSDFPSNGYTF. DNA of the CDR3: TGTGCCACCAGTGATTTCCCCTCTAACGGCTACACCTTC.

In this sample, this clonotype turned up many times. The rearrangement joins TRBV7-2 to TRBJ2-3, with a weak D call TRBD2 (6 bases). This CDR3 comprises 14 residues. V lost 7 bases to trimming and J lost 4 bases, with 15 bases between them. Germline CDR1 is SGHTA and CDR2 is FQGNSA. The CDR3 DNA sequence: TGTGCCAGCACCTTCGGAGGAGGGGCAGATACGCAGTATTTT. Amino acids: CASTFGGGADTQYF.

This clonotype was seen repeatedly, ten times or more. This chain connects TRBV7-2 to TRBJ2-7; D is possibly TRBD2 (6 bases). Trimming shortened V by 5 bases and J by 3 bases, and 14 bases separated the two germline ends. CDR1 is SGHTA, CDR2 FQGNSA, per germline. The CDR3 loop spans 14 amino acids. CDR3 loop: CASSAPGLHYEQYF. The CDR3 coding sequence is TGTGCCAGCAGCGCCCCGGGACTTCACTACGAGCAGTACTTC.

This clonotype was seen more than once but under ten times. At one of its ends the junction is not consistent with the germline gene, which may arise from a read error. The chain employs TRBV28 and TRBJ1-5; D is undetermined. The CDR3 consists of 11 residues. The germline gives CDR1 MDHEN, CDR2 SYDVKM. The CDR3 here is CASSLNRPQHF. The CDR3 DNA sequence: TGTGCCAGCAGTTTAAATCGGCCCCAGCATTTT. Looking up the rest from reference TRBV28 and TRBJ1-5 gives the full variable domain: DVKVTQSSRYLVKRTGEKVFLECVQDMDHENMFWYRQDPGLGLRLIYFSYDVKMKEKGDIPEGYSVSREKKERFSLILESASTNQTSMYLCASSLNRPQHFGDGTRLSIL.

This clonotype was seen only a few times. The J gene is TRBJ1-1, the V gene TRBV19; weak D call: TRBD1 (6 bases). Germline assignment: CDR1 LNHDA and CDR2 SQIVND (reference sequence). This CDR3 region has 12 residues. Trimming removed 5 bases from V and 9 bases from J, with 13 bases in between. The CDR3 protein is CASSPGAYQAFF. As DNA, the CDR3 is TGTGCCAGTAGTCCAGGGGCCTATCAAGCTTTCTTT.

Many counts were recorded for this clonotype. J is TRBJ2-1 and V is TRBV7-2, with TRBD2 matching 9 bases. Germline V gives CDR1 SGHTA, CDR2 FQGNSA. The CDR3 contains 15 residues. The junction had 4 bases not matched to a gene; V was cut back by 1 base and J by 6 bases. This chain's CDR3 is CASSLEAGGFNEQFF. CDR3 nucleotides: TGTGCCAGCAGCTTAGAAGCGGGGGGTTTCAATGAGCAGTTCTTC.